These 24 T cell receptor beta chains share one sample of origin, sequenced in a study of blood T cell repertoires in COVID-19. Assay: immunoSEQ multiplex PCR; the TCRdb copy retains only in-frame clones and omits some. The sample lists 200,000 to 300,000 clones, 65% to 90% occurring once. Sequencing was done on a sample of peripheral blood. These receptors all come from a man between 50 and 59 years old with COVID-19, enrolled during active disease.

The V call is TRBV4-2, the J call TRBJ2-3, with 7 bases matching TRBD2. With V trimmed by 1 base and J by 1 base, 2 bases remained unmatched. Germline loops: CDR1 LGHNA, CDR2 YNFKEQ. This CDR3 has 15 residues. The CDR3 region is CASSQGLAGTDTQYF. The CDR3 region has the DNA TGTGCCAGCAGCCAAGGGCTAGCGGGCACAGATACGCAGTATTTT.

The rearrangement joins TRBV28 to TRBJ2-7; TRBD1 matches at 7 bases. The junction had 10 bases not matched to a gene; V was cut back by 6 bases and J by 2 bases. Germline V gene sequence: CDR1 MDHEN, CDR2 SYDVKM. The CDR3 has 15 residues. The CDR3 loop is CASSYRDSLAYEQYF. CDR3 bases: TGTGCCAGCAGCTACCGGGACAGCCTGGCCTACGAGCAGTACTTC.

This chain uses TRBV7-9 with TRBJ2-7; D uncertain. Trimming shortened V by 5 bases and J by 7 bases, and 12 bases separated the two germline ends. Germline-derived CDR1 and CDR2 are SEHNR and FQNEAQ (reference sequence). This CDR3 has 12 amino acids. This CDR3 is CASSLTSVEQYF. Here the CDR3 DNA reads TGTGCCAGCAGCCTTACCAGCGTGGAGCAGTACTTC.

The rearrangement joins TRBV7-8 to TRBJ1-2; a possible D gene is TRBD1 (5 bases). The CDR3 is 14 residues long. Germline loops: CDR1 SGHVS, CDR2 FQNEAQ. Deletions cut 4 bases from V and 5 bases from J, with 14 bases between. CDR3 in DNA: TGTGCCAGCAGCTCCGGACTGGGGGGGTATGGCTACACCTTC. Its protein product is CASSSGLGGYGYTF.

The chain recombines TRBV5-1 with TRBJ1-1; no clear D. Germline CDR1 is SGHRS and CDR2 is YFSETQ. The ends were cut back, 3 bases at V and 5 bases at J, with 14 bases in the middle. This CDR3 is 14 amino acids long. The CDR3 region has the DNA TGCGCCAGCAGCTACGGTCTGGAGGGAACTGAAGCTTTCTTT. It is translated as CASSYGLEGTEAFF.

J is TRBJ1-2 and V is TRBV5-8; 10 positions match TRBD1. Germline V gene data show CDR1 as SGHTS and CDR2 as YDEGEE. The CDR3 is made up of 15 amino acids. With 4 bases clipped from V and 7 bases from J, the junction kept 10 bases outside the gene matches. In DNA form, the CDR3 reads TGTGCCAGCAGCATGCGGACAGGGGGTGGAAGTGGCTACACCTTC. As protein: CASSMRTGGGSGYTF.

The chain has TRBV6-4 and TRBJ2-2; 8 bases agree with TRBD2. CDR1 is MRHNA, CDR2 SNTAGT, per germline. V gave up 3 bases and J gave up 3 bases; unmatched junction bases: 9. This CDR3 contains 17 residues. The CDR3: CASSDSLAGEHTGELFF. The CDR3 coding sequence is TGTGCCAGCAGTGATTCGCTAGCGGGCGAACACACCGGGGAGCTGTTTTTT.

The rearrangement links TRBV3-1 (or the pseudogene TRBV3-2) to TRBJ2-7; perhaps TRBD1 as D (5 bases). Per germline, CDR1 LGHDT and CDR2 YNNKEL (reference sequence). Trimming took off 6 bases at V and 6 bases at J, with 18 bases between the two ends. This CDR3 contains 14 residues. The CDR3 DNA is TGTGCCAGCAGGGGGCAGGGCCTTCTTGGCGAGCAGTACTTC. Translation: CASRGQGLLGEQYF.

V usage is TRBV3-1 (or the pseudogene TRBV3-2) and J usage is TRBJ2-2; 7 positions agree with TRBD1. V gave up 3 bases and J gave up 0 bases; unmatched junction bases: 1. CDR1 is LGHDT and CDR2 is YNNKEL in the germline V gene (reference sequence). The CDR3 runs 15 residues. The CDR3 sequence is CASSHGTANTGELFF. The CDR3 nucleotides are TGTGCCAGCAGCCATGGGACAGCGAACACCGGGGAGCTGTTTTTT.

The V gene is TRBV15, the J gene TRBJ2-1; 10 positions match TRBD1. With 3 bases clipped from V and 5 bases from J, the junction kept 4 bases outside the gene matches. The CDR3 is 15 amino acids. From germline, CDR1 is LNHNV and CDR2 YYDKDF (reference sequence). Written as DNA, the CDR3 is TGTGCCACCAGCAGGCCGGGACAGGGGAACAATGAGCAGTTCTTC. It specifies CATSRPGQGNNEQFF.

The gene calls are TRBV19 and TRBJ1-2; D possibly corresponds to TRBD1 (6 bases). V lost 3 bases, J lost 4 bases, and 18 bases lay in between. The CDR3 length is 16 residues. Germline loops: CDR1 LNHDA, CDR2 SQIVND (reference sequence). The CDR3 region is CASSMRSGEFGYGYTF. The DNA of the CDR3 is TGTGCCAGTAGTATGAGGTCAGGGGAATTCGGCTATGGCTACACCTTC.

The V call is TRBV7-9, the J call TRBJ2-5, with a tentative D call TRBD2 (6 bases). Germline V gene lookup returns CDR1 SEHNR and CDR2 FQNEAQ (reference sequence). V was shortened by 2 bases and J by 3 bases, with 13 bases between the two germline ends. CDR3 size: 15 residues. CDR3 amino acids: CASSLSRGMEETQYF. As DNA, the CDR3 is TGTGCCAGCAGCTTAAGTCGGGGGATGGAAGAGACCCAGTACTTC.

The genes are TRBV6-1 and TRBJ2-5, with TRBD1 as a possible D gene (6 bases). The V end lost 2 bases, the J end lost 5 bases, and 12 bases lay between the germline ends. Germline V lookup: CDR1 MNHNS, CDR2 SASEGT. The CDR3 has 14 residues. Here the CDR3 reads CASSERTGSETQYF. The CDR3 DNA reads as TGTGCCAGCAGTGAAAGAACAGGGTCTGAGACCCAGTACTTC.

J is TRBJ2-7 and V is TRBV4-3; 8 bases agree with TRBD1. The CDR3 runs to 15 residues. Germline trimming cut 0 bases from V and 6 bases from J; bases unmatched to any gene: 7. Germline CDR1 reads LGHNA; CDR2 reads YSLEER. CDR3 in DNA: TGCGCCAGCAGCCAAGATCGCAGGGGGCAAAGCGAGCAGTACTTC. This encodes CASSQDRRGQSEQYF.

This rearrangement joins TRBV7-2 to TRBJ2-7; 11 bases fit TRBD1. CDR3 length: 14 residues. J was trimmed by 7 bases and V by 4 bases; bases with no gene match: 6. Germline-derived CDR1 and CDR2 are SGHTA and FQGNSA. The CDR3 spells CASSSGTGGREQYF. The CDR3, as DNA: TGTGCCAGCAGCTCCGGGACAGGGGGGAGGGAGCAGTACTTC.

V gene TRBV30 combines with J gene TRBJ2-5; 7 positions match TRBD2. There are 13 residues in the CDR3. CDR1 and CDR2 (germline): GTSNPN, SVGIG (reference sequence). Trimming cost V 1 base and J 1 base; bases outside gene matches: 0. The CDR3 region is CAWSGGGQETQYF. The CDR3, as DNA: TGTGCCTGGAGTGGGGGGGGCCAAGAGACCCAGTACTTC.

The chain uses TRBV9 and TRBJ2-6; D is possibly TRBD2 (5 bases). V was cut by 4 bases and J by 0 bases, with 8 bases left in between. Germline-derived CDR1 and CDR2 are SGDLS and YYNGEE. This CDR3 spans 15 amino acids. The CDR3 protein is CASSPAGSGANVLTF. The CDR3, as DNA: TGTGCCAGCAGCCCCGCGGGCTCTGGGGCCAACGTCCTGACTTTC.

CDR3 amino acids: CASTTGPYGYTF. For the CDR3, the DNA is TGTGCCAGCACCACAGGGCCCTATGGCTACACCTTC. The rearrangement uses TRBV28 and TRBJ1-2; weak D call: TRBD1 (6 bases). Germline-derived CDR1 and CDR2 are MDHEN and SYDVKM. This CDR3 comprises 12 residues. The V and J ends lost 7 bases and 4 bases respectively, with 10 bases between them.

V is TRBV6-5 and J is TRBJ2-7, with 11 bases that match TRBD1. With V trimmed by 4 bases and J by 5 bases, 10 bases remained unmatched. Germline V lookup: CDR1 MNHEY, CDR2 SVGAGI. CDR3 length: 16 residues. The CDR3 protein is CASSSSPGTGGNEQYF. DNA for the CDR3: TGTGCCAGCAGTTCTTCCCCCGGGACAGGGGGGAACGAGCAGTACTTC.

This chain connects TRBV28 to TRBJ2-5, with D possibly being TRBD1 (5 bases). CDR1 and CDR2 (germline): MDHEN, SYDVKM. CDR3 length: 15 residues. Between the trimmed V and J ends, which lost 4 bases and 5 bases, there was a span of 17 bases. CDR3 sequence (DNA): TGTGCCAGCAGTTCCCCCAGGGCCGCGCACGAGACCCAGTACTTC. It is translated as CASSSPRAAHETQYF. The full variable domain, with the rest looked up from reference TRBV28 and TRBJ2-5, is DVKVTQSSRYLVKRTGEKVFLECVQDMDHENMFWYRQDPGLGLRLIYFSYDVKMKEKGDIPEGYSVSREKKERFSLILESASTNQTSMYLCASSSPRAAHETQYFGPGTRLLVL.

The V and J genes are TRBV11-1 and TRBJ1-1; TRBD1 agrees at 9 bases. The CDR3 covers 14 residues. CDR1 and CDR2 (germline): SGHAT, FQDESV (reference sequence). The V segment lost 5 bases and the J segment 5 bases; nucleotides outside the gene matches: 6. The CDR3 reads CASSLQGASTEAFF. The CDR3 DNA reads TGTGCCAGCAGCCTACAGGGGGCGAGTACTGAAGCTTTCTTT.

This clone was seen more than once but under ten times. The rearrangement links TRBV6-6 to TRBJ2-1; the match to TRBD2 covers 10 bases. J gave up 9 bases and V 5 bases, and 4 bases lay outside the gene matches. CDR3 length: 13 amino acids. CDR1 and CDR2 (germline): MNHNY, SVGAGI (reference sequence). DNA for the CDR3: TGTGCCAGCAGTCAACTAGCGGGGCTTGAGCAGTTCTTC. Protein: CASSQLAGLEQFF.

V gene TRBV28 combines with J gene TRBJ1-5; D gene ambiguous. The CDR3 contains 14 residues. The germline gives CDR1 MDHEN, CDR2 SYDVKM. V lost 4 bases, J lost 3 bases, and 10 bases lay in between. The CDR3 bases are TGTGCCAGCAGTTGGCAGGCCAACAATCAGCCCCAGCATTTT. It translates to CASSWQANNQPQHF.

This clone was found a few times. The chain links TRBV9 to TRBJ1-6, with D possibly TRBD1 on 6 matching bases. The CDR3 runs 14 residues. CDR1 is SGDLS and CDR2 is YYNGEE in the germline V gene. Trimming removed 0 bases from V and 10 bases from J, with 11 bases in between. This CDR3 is CASSVGPGESPLHF. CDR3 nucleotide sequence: TGTGCCAGCAGCGTAGGGCCAGGGGAGTCACCCCTCCACTTT.